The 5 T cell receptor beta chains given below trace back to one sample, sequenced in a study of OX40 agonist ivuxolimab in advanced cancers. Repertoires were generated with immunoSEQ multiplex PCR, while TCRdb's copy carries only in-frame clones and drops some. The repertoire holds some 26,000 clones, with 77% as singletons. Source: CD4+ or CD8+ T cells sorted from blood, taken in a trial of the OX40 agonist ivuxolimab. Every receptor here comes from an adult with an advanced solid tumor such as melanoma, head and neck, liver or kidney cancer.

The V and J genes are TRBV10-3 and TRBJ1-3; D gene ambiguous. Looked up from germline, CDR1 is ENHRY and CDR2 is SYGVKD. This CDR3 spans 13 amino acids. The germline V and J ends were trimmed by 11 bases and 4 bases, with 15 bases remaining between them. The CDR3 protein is CAHLRALGNTIYF. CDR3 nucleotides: TGTGCCCACCTGAGGGCCCTGGGAAACACCATATATTTT.

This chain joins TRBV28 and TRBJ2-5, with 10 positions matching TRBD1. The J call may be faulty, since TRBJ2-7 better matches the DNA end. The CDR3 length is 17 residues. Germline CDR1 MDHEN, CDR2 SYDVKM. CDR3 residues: CASKPGQGTSASYEQYF. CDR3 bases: TGTGCCAGCAAACCGGGACAGGGGACATCCGCATCCTACGAGCAGTACTTC.

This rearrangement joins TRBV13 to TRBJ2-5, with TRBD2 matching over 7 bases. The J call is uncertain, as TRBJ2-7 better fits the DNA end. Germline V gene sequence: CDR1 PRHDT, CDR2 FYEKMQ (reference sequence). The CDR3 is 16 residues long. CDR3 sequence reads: CASSLKGGPSSYEQYF. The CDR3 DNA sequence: TGTGCCAGCAGCTTAAAGGGAGGGCCTAGCTCCTACGAGCAGTACTTC.

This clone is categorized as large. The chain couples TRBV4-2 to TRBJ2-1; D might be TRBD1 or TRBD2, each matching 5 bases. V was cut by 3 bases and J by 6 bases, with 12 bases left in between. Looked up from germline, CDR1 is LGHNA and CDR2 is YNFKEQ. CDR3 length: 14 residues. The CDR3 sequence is CASSHPGTPNEQFF. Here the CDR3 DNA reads TGTGCCAGCAGCCATCCAGGGACCCCCAATGAGCAGTTCTTC.

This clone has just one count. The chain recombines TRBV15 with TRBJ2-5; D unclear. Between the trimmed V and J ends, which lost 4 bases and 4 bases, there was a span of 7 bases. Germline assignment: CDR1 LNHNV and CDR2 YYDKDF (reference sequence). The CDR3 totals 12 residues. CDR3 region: CATSTRRETQYF. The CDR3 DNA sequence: TGTGCCACCAGCACCAGGAGAGAGACCCAGTACTTC.